The 2 T cell receptor beta chains below were found in one sample sequenced in a study of T cell responses to AZD1222 COVID-19 vaccine (dated by TCRdb to the early 2020s). In the paper's terms, the time point label means: baseline before first vaccination. Library preparation used the immunoSEQ multiplex PCR assay. In TCRdb, the immuneACCESS table is reduced to in-frame sequences with V and J assigned. These tables do not hold every clone; where another copy was compared, an unresolved V gene accounts for under half, and the others remain unexplained. The sample table holds over 85,000 clones, of which over 75% were seen once. The ten most abundant clones make up about 4.5% of the sample. Sequencing was performed on peripheral blood, taken on day 0 of AZD1222 vaccination. All receptors derive from an adult in good health.

The chain employs TRBV7-8 and TRBJ2-5; D not certain. V lost 8 bases to trimming and J lost 5 bases, with 18 bases between them. This CDR3 is 14 amino acids long. Germline V gene data show CDR1 as SGHVS and CDR2 as FQNEAQ. CDR3 residues: CASLKGRTKETQYF. The CDR3 region has the DNA TGTGCCAGCTTAAAGGGTCGGACGAAGGAGACCCAGTACTTC.

This clone has more than one count but fewer than ten. CDR3 region: CASSLGAGTNTEAFF. The CDR3 region has the DNA TGTGCCAGCAGCTTGGGAGCAGGGACAAACACTGAAGCTTTCTTT. J is TRBJ1-1 and V is TRBV5-4; a possible D gene is TRBD1 (6 bases). Germline lookup yields CDR1 SGHNT and CDR2 YYREEE (reference sequence). Between the trimmed V and J ends, which lost 0 bases and 2 bases, there was a span of 11 bases. This CDR3 spans 15 amino acids.